The 7 T cell receptor beta chains below come from one sample, sequenced in a study of CXCR3-negative and CXCR3-positive naive CD8 T cells. All TRB cDNA libraries came from 5' RACE performed with UMI labels. With the 5' RACE reads reprocessed, TCRdb shows one record per CDR3 protein and no DNA. This listing includes approximately 26,000 distinct CDR3 sequences. The sequencing input was naive CXCR3- CD8+ T cells from blood. This sample's subset: CD45RO-CCR7+CD27+CD95- naive CD8+ T cells lacking CXCR3 (TNR3-). These receptors originate from a human donor in good health. Some clones in this sample may be carry-over from other donors' samples.

The chain is built from TRBV7-9 and TRBJ1-1; TCRdb calls TRBD1, which cannot be checked without DNA. Per the germline V gene, CDR1 is SEHNR and CDR2 is FQNEAQ (reference sequence). This CDR3 contains 16 residues. The CDR3 here is CASSPAGDIRNTEAFF.

The gene calls are TRBV12-3 or TRBV12-4 and TRBJ2-3; as DNA is missing, the TRBD2 call by TCRdb cannot be tested. The CDR3 contains 15 residues. This CDR3 is CASSGLAGGTDTQYF.

This sequence joins TRBV19 and TRBJ2-1; TCRdb names TRBD2, which stays unverified in the absence of DNA. Germline V CDR1 and CDR2: LNHDA, SQIVND (reference sequence). The CDR3 has 15 amino acids. CDR3 residues: CASNGVPGSYNEQFF.

This chain uses TRBV24-1 with TRBJ1-5; TCRdb proposes TRBD1, but this gene call is untestable without DNA. Germline CDR1 and CDR2: KGHDR and SFDVKD. The CDR3 contains 16 residues. This chain's CDR3 is CATSGSRGGARQPQHF.

The J gene is TRBJ2-1, the V gene TRBV4-1; the D call of TRBD1 rests on TCRdb alone, since no DNA is present to check it. Per germline, CDR1 MGHRA and CDR2 YSYEKL. The CDR3 contains 16 residues. CDR3 sequence: CASRPTGGSSYNEQFF.

The V call is TRBV7-9, the J call TRBJ2-1; TCRdb gives TRBD1 as the D gene, but with no DNA this cannot be confirmed. Germline-derived CDR1 and CDR2 are SEHNR and FQNEAQ (reference sequence). This CDR3 is 15 amino acids long. CDR3 amino acids: CASSATGVSNNEQFF.

According to its frequency, this clonotype is medium-sized. The CDR3 sequence is CASSQQGVWRDTQYF. The chain couples TRBV14 to TRBJ2-3; the D call of TRBD1 rests on TCRdb alone, since no DNA is present to check it. This CDR3 region has 15 residues. Germline lookup yields CDR1 SGHDN and CDR2 FVKESK.